These 9 T cell receptor beta chains were all obtained from the same sample, sequenced in a study of CD8 T cells in Susac syndrome. cDNA came from around 0.54 to 1 ug RNA primed by random hexamers. TCRdb recomputed calls from the immunoSEQ multiplex PCR reads with MiXCR, one row per CDR3 protein. This table holds 130,000 to 150,000 distinct CDR3 sequences, approximately 94% found once. Sequencing was performed on CD4+ T cells from PBMCs. The receptors stem from a human donor in good health.

This chain uses TRBV12-2 with TRBJ1-1. TRBV12-2 is labeled a pseudogene. The CDR3 loop spans 11 amino acids. The CDR3 spells CASRSKREAFF. The DNA of the CDR3 is TGTGCAAGTCGCTCTAAGCGAGAAGCTTTCTTT.

This clonotype was found a few times. The chain is built from TRBV30 and TRBJ2-5, with D possibly being TRBD1 (5 bases). Germline V gene sequence: CDR1 GTSNPN, CDR2 SVGIG (reference sequence). Trimming left V 8 bases short and J 4 bases short, with 17 bases between. This CDR3 region has 13 residues. This CDR3 is CAQARASGETQYF. CDR3 DNA sequence: TGTGCCCAAGCCAGGGCAAGTGGAGAGACCCAGTACTTC.

This clonotype has just one count. V is TRBV30 and J is TRBJ1-1; D is ambiguous. Trimming stripped 0 bases from V and 2 bases from J, with 4 bases between. Germline CDR1 GTSNPN, CDR2 SVGIG (reference sequence). The CDR3 covers 12 residues. The CDR3 nucleotides read TGTGCCTGGAGTGTAAAAAACACTGAAGCTTTCTTT. Its protein product is CAWSVKNTEAFF.

The chain links TRBV7-3 to TRBJ2-7, with D tentatively TRBD2 (6 bases). This CDR3 spans 14 amino acids. Between the trimmed V and J ends, which lost 3 bases and 6 bases, there was a span of 15 bases. CDR1 and CDR2 (germline): SGHTA, FQGTGA. CDR3 amino acids: CASSFSGDYGEQYF. CDR3 coding DNA: TGTGCCAGCAGCTTCTCGGGGGATTATGGCGAGCAGTACTTC.

The V and J genes are TRBV7-2 and TRBJ1-2; no reliable D call. CDR3 size: 15 residues. The germline gives CDR1 SGHTA, CDR2 FQGNSA. Between the trimmed V and J ends, which lost 5 bases and 8 bases, there was a span of 21 bases. This CDR3 is CASSPGSTSSGGYTF. CDR3 nucleotides: TGTGCCAGCAGCCCGGGGAGTACTTCCTCGGGGGGCTACACCTTC.

The CDR3 nucleotides are TGTGCCAGCAGCAAAAGGGGACCCCGGGGCACAGATACGCAGTATTTT. The encoded protein is CASSKRGPRGTDTQYF. The V and J genes are TRBV21-1 and TRBJ2-3; the D call TRBD1 from the table was never checked on the DNA. TRBV21-1 is a recognized pseudogene. The CDR3 totals 16 residues.

The rearrangement uses TRBV20-1 and TRBJ2-1; 9 bases are a match to TRBD2. The CDR3 is 16 residues long. CDR1 DFQATT and CDR2 SNEGSKA come from the germline V gene (reference sequence). V gave up 1 base and J gave up 6 bases; unmatched junction bases: 10. The DNA of the CDR3 is TGCAGTGCTAGAGGACTAGCGGAGTACCTCGGCAATGAGCAGTTCTTC. This encodes CSARGLAEYLGNEQFF.

The CDR3 loop is CASSRLAETQYF. The DNA for the CDR3 is TGCGCCAGCAGTCGATTAGCGGAGACCCAGTACTTC. The chain couples TRBV10-2 to TRBJ2-5; possibly TRBD2 for D (5 bases). CDR1 and CDR2 (germline): WSHSY, SAAADI. V lost 5 bases and J lost 5, with 9 bases in between. CDR3 length equals 12 residues.

The chain uses TRBV10-3 and TRBJ2-1; 8 nucleotides agree with TRBD2. Germline loops: CDR1 ENHRY, CDR2 SYGVKD. The CDR3 length is 15 residues. The V gene end was trimmed by 8 bases and the J gene end by 8 bases; junction bases not matched to a gene: 14. The CDR3 region has the DNA TGTGCCATCCGTACAGGGAGCGGGAGAAGGTATGAGCAGTTCTTC. This translates into CAIRTGSGRRYEQFF.